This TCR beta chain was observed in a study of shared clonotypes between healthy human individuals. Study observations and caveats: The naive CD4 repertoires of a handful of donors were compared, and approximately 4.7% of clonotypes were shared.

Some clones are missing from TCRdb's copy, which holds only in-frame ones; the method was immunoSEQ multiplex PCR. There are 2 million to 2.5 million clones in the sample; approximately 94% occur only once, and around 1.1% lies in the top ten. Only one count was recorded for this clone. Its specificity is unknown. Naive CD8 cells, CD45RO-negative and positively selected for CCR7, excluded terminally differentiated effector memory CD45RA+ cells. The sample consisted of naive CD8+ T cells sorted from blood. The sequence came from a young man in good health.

The chain's CDR3 is CASSELAGGPAEGNEQFF. The CDR3 DNA reads as TGTGCCAGCAGTGAGTTGGCGGGAGGGCCGGCTGAGGGTAATGAGCAGTTCTTC. The chain links TRBV6-4 to TRBJ2-1; 9 nucleotides line up with TRBD2. V lost 3 bases to trimming and J lost 7 bases; unmatched junction nucleotides: 16. Germline V CDR1 and CDR2: MRHNA, SNTAGT. The CDR3 sequence is 18 residues long.